The present TCR beta chain was sequenced within a study of cytomegalovirus exposure and HLA in healthy donors. Background on the study: Both the approximately 130 validation repertoires and the 666 first-cohort repertoires used the same platform, as reported by a later analysis. Study-wide results and caveats: A few CMV-associated chains were confirmed in vitro to be specific for CMV antigens. The finding came from a later analysis; first-cohort TCR clusters tended to co-occur in the 95 to 150 validation repertoires.

The CDR3 extends over 15 amino acids. The germline CDR1 and CDR2 sequences are MGHRA and YSYEKL. Trimming pared 1 base from V and 4 bases from J, leaving 13 bases between. This clone was detected only a few times. Its antigen remains unknown. Assay: immunoSEQ multiplex PCR; the TCRdb copy retains only in-frame clones and omits some. This sample has some 140,000 clones; approximately 84% occur once, and the top ten carry 1.4% to 1.5%. This receptor was identified in a woman under 40 in good health and CMV-seronegative. The chain recombines TRBV4-1 with TRBJ1-2, with D unresolved. Input material: PBMCs. The CDR3 protein is CASSQVFRALYGYTF. The CDR3 nucleotides are TGCGCCAGCAGCCAAGTTTTTAGAGCTCTCTATGGCTACACCTTC.